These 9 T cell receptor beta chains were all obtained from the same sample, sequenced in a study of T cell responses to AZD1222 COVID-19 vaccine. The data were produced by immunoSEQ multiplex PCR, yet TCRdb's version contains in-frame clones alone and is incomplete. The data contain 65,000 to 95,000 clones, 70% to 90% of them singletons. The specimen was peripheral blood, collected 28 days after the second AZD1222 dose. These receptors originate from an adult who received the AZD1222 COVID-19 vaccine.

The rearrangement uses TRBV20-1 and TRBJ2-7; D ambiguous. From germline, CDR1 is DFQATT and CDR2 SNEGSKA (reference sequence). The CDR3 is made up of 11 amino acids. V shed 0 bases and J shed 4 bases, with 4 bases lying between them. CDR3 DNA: TGCAGTGCTAGAGAGGTTTACGAGCAGTACTTC. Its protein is CSAREVYEQYF.

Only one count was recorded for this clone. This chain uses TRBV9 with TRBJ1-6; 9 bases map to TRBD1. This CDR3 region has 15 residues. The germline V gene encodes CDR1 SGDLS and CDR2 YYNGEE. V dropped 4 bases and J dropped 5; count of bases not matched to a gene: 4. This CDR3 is CASSTRTGDNSPLHF. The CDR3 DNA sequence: TGTGCCAGCAGCACGCGGACAGGGGATAATTCACCCCTCCACTTT.

For the CDR3, the DNA is TGTGCCAGTAGTATAGGCCGTGGGCAGCTACAAGAGACCCAGTACTTC. Its protein is CASSIGRGQLQETQYF. The V and J genes are TRBV19 and TRBJ2-5; D gene uncertain. Trimming removed 1 base at V and 2 bases at J, with 14 bases between. The V gene's germline CDR1 is LNHDA and CDR2 SQIVND (reference sequence). The CDR3 length is 16 residues.

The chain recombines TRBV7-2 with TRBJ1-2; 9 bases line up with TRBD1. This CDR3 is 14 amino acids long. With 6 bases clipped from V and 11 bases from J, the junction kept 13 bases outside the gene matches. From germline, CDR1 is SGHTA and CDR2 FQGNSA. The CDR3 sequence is CASRKNGWTGAYTF. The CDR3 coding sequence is TGTGCCAGCAGGAAAAACGGATGGACAGGGGCTTACACCTTC.

CDR3 amino acids: CASSLLRGEDEQFF. The CDR3 DNA reads TGTGCCAGCAGCTTATTACGGGGGGAGGATGAGCAGTTCTTC. This sequence joins TRBV7-6 and TRBJ2-1; 7 bases match TRBD2. This CDR3 is 14 amino acids long. The germline gives CDR1 SGHVS, CDR2 FNYEAQ. The trim removed 2 bases at V and 8 bases at J, leaving 6 bases unmatched.

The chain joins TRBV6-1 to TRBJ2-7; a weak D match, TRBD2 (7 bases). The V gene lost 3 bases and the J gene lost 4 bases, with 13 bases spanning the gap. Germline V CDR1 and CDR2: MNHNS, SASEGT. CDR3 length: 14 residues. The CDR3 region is CASSDRRGGYEQYF. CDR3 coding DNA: TGTGCCAGCAGTGACAGGAGGGGGGGTTACGAGCAGTACTTC.

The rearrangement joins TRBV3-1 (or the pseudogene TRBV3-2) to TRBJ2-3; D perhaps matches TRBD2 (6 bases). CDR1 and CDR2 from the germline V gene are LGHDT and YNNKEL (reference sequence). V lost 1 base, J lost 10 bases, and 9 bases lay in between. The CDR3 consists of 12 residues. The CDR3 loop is CASSQGGGSQYF. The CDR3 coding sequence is TGTGCCAGCAGCCAAGGGGGAGGATCGCAGTATTTT.

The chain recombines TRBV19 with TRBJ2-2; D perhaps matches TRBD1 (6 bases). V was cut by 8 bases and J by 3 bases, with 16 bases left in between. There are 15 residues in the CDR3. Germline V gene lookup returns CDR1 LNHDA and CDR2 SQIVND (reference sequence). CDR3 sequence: CASRQDSYYTGELFF. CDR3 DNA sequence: TGTGCCAGTCGCCAGGACAGCTATTACACCGGGGAGCTGTTTTTT. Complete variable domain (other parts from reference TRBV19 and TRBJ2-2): DGGITQSPKYLFRKEGQNVTLSCEQNLNHDAMYWYRQDPGQGLRLIYYSQIVNDFQKGDIAEGYSVSREKKESFPLTVTSAQKNPTAFYLCASRQDSYYTGELFFGEGSRLTVL.

This chain's CDR3 is CASSLDARSTDTQYF. The CDR3 coding sequence is TGTGCCAGCAGCTTAGACGCTAGGAGCACAGATACGCAGTATTTT. The V gene is TRBV7-8, the J gene TRBJ2-3, with D unresolved. CDR1 and CDR2 from the germline V gene are SGHVS and FQNEAQ. V lost 1 base and J lost 0, with 8 bases in between. This CDR3 region has 15 residues.